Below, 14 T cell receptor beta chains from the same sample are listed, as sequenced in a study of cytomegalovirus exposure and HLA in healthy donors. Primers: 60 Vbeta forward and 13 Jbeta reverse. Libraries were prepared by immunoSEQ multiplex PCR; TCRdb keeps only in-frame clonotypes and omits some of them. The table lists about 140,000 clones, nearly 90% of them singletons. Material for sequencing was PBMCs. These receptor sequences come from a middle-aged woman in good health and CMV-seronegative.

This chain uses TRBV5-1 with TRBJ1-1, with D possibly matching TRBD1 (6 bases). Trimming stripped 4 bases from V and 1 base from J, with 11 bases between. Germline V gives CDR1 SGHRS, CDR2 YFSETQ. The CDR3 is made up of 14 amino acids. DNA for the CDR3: TGCGCCAGCAGCATACTACAGGGGAACACTGAAGCTTTCTTT. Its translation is CASSILQGNTEAFF. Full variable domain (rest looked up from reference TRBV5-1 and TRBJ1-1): KAGVTQTPRYLIKTRGQQVTLSCSPISGHRSVSWYQQTPGQGLQFLFEYFSETQRNKGNFPGRFSGRQFSNSRSEMNVSTLELGDSALYLCASSILQGNTEAFFGQGTRLTVV.

The CDR3 coding sequence is TGTGCCAGCAGTAAACAGAGCTCCTACAATGAGCAGTTCTTC. Amino acids: CASSKQSSYNEQFF. The rearrangement uses TRBV2 and TRBJ2-1, with D unclear. The CDR3 totals 14 residues. The ends were cut back, 5 bases at V and 0 bases at J, with 8 bases in the middle. Germline loops: CDR1 SNHLY, CDR2 FYNNEI.

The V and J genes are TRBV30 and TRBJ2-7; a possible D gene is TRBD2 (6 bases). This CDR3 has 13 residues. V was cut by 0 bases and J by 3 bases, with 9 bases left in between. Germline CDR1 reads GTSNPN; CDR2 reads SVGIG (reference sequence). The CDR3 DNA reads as TGTGCCTGGAGTGTAGAGGACTACTACGAGCAGTACTTC. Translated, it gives CAWSVEDYYEQYF.

The chain's CDR3 is CASSNWGGELFF. Here the CDR3 DNA reads TGTGCCAGCAGTAACTGGGGGGGAGAGCTGTTTTTT. The V and J genes are TRBV6-1 and TRBJ2-2; TRBD2 aligns across 7 bases. The CDR3 consists of 12 residues. V gave up 5 bases and J gave up 11 bases; unmatched junction bases: 5. Germline-derived CDR1 and CDR2 are MNHNS and SASEGT.

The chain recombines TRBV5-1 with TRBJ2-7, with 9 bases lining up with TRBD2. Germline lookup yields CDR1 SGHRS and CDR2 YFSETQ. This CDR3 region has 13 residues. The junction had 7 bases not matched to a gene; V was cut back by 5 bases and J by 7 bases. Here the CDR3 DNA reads TGCGCCAGCAGTAGCGGGAGCGGATATGAGCAGTACTTC. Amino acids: CASSSGSGYEQYF.

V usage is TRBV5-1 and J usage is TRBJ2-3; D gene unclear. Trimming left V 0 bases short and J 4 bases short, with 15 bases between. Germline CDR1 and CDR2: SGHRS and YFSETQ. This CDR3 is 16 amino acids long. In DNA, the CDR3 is TGCGCCAGCAGCTTGGATAGCCCCGAGGTGCCAGATACGCAGTATTTT. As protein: CASSLDSPEVPDTQYF.

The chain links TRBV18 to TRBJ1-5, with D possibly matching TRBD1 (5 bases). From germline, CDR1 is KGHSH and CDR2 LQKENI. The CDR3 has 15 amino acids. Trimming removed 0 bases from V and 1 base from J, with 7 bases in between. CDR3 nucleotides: TGTGCCAGCTCACCACCTAACAGGAGCAATCAGCCCCAGCATTTT. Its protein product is CASSPPNRSNQPQHF. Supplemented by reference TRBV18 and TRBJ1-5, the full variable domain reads NAGVMQNPRHLVRRRGQEARLRCSPMKGHSHVYWYRQLPEEGLKFMVYLQKENIIDESGMPKERFSAEFPKEGPSILRIQQVVRGDSAAYFCASSPPNRSNQPQHFGDGTRLSIL.

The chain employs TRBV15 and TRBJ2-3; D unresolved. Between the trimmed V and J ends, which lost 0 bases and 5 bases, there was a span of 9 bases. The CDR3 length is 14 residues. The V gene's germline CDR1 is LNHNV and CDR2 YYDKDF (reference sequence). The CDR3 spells CATSRDYPGDTQYF. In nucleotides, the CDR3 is TGTGCCACCAGCAGAGATTATCCCGGAGATACGCAGTATTTT. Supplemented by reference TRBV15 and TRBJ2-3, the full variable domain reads DAMVIQNPRYQVTQFGKPVTLSCSQTLNHNVMYWYQQKSSQAPKLLFHYYDKDFNNEADTPDNFQSRRPNTSFCFLDIRSPGLGDTAMYLCATSRDYPGDTQYFGPGTRLTVL.

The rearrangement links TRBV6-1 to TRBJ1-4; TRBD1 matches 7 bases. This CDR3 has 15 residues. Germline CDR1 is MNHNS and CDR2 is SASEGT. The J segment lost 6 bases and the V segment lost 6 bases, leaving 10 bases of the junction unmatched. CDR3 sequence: CASSVRGQRYEKLFF. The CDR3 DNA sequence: TGTGCCAGCAGCGTCCGGGGACAGAGATATGAAAAACTGTTTTTT.

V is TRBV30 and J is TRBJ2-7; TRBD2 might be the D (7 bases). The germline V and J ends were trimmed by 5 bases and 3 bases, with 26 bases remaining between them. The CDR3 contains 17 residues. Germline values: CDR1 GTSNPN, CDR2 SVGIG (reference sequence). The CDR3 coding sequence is TGTGCCTGGGGGGGGGAATTCCAGGGGAGGAGCGTCTACGAGCAGTACTTC. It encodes CAWGGEFQGRSVYEQYF.

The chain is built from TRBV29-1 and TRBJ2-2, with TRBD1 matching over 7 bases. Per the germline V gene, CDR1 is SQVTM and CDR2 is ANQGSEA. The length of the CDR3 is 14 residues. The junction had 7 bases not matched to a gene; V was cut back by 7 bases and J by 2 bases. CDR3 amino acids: CSAGQTINTGELFF. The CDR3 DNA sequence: TGCAGCGCGGGACAGACGATTAACACCGGGGAGCTGTTTTTT.

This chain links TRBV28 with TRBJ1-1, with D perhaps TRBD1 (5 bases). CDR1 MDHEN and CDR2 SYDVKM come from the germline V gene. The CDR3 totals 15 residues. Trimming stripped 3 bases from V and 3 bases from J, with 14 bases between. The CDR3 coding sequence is TGTGCCAGCAGTTTGGGGCCACAGGTAGACACTGAAGCTTTCTTT. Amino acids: CASSLGPQVDTEAFF. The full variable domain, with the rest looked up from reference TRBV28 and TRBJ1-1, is DVKVTQSSRYLVKRTGEKVFLECVQDMDHENMFWYRQDPGLGLRLIYFSYDVKMKEKGDIPEGYSVSREKKERFSLILESASTNQTSMYLCASSLGPQVDTEAFFGQGTRLTVV.

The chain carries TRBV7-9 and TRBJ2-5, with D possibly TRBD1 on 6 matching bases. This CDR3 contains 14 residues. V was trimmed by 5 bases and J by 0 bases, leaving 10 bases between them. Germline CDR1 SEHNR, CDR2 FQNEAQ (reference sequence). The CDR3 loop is CASSPGQNQETQYF. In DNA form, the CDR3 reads TGTGCCAGCAGCCCCGGACAGAACCAAGAGACCCAGTACTTC.

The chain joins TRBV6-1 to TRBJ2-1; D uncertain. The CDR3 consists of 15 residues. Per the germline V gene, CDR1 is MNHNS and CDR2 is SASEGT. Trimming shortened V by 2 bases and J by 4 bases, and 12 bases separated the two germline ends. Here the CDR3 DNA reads TGTGCCAGCAGTGAATTTTCGCGTTGGTACAATGAGCAGTTCTTC. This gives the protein CASSEFSRWYNEQFF.